This TCR beta chain stems from a study of shared clonotypes between healthy human individuals. Study at large: Each donor had three CD4 naive, three CD4 memory, two CD8 naive and one CD8 memory plate.

Comment on this clone: Its specificity is not known.

Over several immunoSEQ plates, each subset's genomic DNA was distributed in even portions. The assay was immunoSEQ multiplex PCR, and TCRdb's table has in-frame clones only and misses some. The sample lists a few million clones, approximately 94% occurring once. The study, taken as a whole, reports: Non-shared clonotypes had lower generation probabilities than clonotypes shared by all four sorted-subset donors.

This TCR was sampled from a man younger than 30 in good health. The sample was naive CD4+ T cells sorted from blood. The subset here: CD45RA+ positively selected.

CDR3 bases: TGTGCCAGCAGCCAATCCGGGTGGGCCGGGGAGCTGTTTTTT. It is translated as CASSQSGWAGELFF. The rearrangement uses TRBV16 and TRBJ2-2; D is uncertain. Germline CDR1 and CDR2: KGHSY and FQNENV. Trimming removed 0 bases from V and 6 bases from J, with 8 bases in between. The CDR3 runs 14 residues.